This T cell receptor (beta chain) came from a study of T cells expressing NK-cell markers. Study-wide context: Sorted CD3+CD56+NKG2C+, CD3+CD56+NKG2C- and CD3+CD56-NKG2C+ T cells supplied TCR beta repertoires. The eight sequenced donors comprised seven who were HCMV-seropositive and one who was seronegative. General study findings and limits: CD8+ T cells in more than five donors included dominant NKG2C+ clonotypes at roughly 1.0-7.0%.

Notes on this clonotype: Its antigen remains unknown.

The TCR beta cDNA came from 5'RACE template switching with UMIs. TCRdb derives one entry per CDR3 protein from the 5' RACE reads, leaving out DNA. The listing contains over 100,000 distinct CDR3 sequences. Germline V gives CDR1 LNHDA, CDR2 SQIVND (reference sequence). The CDR3 totals 15 residues. The sequencing sample was made of blood T cells: a sorted CD56 or NKG2C T cell subset, CD4+ or CD8+ T cells, or bulk PBMC T cells (not recorded which). The chain couples TRBV19 to TRBJ2-5; there is no DNA to check the TCRdb D call of TRBD1. The sequence was obtained from a woman between 18 and 70 years old in good health. The CDR3 protein is CASSPRALGVETQYF.